These 18 T cell receptor beta chains came from one sample sequenced in a study of blood T cell repertoires in COVID-19. Sequenced by immunoSEQ multiplex PCR; TCRdb stores in-frame clones only, minus some. The sample includes about 310,000 clones, roughly 84% of them seen just once. The source material was peripheral blood. These receptors were collected from a man aged 50 to 60 with active or convalescent COVID-19.

This sequence joins TRBV5-4 and TRBJ2-7; D perhaps matches TRBD2 (6 bases). V was cut by 1 base and J by 6 bases, with 17 bases left in between. This CDR3 is built from 15 residues. The V gene's germline CDR1 is SGHNT and CDR2 YYREEE (reference sequence). The CDR3 here is CASSLRQGGLREQYF. CDR3 sequence (DNA): TGTGCCAGCAGCTTGAGGCAGGGAGGTTTGCGCGAGCAGTACTTC.

The chain links TRBV4-3 to TRBJ1-5; no firm D call. V lost 4 bases to trimming and J lost 7 bases, with 17 bases between them. This CDR3 comprises 15 residues. CDR1 LGHNA and CDR2 YSLEER come from the germline V gene. The CDR3, as DNA: TGCGCCAGCAGCCTTTCGCGGGGAGGGAGGCAGCCCCAGCATTTT. Protein sequence: CASSLSRGGRQPQHF.

The chain combines TRBV5-1 with TRBJ2-2; D is possibly TRBD1 (6 bases). The germline CDR1 and CDR2 sequences are SGHRS and YFSETQ. Trimming stripped 5 bases from V and 1 base from J, with 12 bases between. CDR3 length: 15 amino acids. CDR3 amino acids: CASSGRGGNTGELFF. DNA for the CDR3: TGCGCCAGCAGTGGGAGAGGGGGGAACACCGGGGAGCTGTTTTTT.

V gene TRBV9 combines with J gene TRBJ2-1; 8 nucleotides match TRBD1. CDR3 size: 16 residues. V shed 4 bases, J shed 6 bases, and the junction held 12 bases outside the gene matches. Germline assignment: CDR1 SGDLS and CDR2 YYNGEE. CDR3 DNA sequence: TGTGCCAGCAGCCCTACAGGGGGGAGTAACAGCAATGAGCAGTTCTTC. It encodes CASSPTGGSNSNEQFF.

This clone was counted only a few times. The rearrangement joins TRBV7-9 to TRBJ1-2; 10 bases map to TRBD1. Germline V gene sequence: CDR1 SEHNR, CDR2 FQNEAQ (reference sequence). V gave up 2 bases and J gave up 4 bases; unmatched junction bases: 10. CDR3 length: 17 residues. The CDR3 is CASSLTPETGGSYGYTF. DNA of the CDR3: TGTGCCAGCAGCTTAACCCCCGAGACAGGGGGCAGCTATGGCTACACCTTC.

The CDR3 region has the DNA TGTGCCAGCAGCTTATGGGGGGGCTACACAGATACGCAGTATTTT. It yields the protein CASSLWGGYTDTQYF. The gene calls are TRBV7-8 and TRBJ2-3; D might be TRBD2 (7 bases). Trimming cost V 2 bases and J 2 bases, with 11 bases left between them. This CDR3 spans 15 amino acids. The germline CDR1 and CDR2 sequences are SGHVS and FQNEAQ.

This chain connects TRBV19 to TRBJ2-7, with 9 nucleotides matching TRBD2. J was trimmed by 7 bases and V by 0 bases; bases with no gene match: 13. Germline CDR1 LNHDA, CDR2 SQIVND (reference sequence). The CDR3 is 17 residues long. CDR3 residues: CASSIDHSAGGPYEQYF. Written as DNA, the CDR3 is TGTGCCAGTAGTATAGATCACTCCGCGGGAGGGCCTTATGAGCAGTACTTC.

The J gene is TRBJ2-3, the V gene TRBV5-1, with 9 bases matching TRBD1. Germline trimming cut 4 bases from V and 5 bases from J; bases unmatched to any gene: 11. The CDR3 totals 16 residues. Per germline, CDR1 SGHRS and CDR2 YFSETQ. The CDR3 nucleotides read TGCGCCAGCAGCGTACTCCGGGACAGGGCTCGAGATACGCAGTATTTT. It codes for CASSVLRDRARDTQYF. The full variable domain, its missing parts supplied by reference TRBV5-1 and TRBJ2-3, is KAGVTQTPRYLIKTRGQQVTLSCSPISGHRSVSWYQQTPGQGLQFLFEYFSETQRNKGNFPGRFSGRQFSNSRSEMNVSTLELGDSALYLCASSVLRDRARDTQYFGPGTRLTVL.

Written as DNA, the CDR3 is TGTGCCAGCAGGGGCGACAGTTATAGCAATCAGCCCCAGCATTTT. Its protein is CASRGDSYSNQPQHF. The chain employs TRBV2 and TRBJ1-5; a possible D gene is TRBD1 (5 bases). There are 15 residues in the CDR3. With 6 bases removed from V and 0 bases from J, the gap between germline ends came to 12 bases. The germline V gene encodes CDR1 SNHLY and CDR2 FYNNEI.

The rearrangement uses TRBV6-6 and TRBJ2-7; 7 bases agree with TRBD1. This CDR3 is built from 16 residues. Germline V gene lookup returns CDR1 MNHNY and CDR2 SVGAGI (reference sequence). V was clipped by 5 bases and J by 3 bases; unmatched bases: 13. CDR3: CASSRPRDRFFYEQYF. CDR3 DNA: TGTGCCAGCAGTCGACCCCGGGACAGATTTTTCTACGAGCAGTACTTC.

This clone was seen a handful of times. The rearrangement links TRBV9 to TRBJ2-7, with D maybe TRBD2 (5 bases). Germline values: CDR1 SGDLS, CDR2 YYNGEE. The CDR3 extends over 15 amino acids. The V end was cut by 0 bases, the J end by 5 bases, with 15 bases between. Here the CDR3 reads CASSVEGEGGHEQYF. CDR3 DNA sequence: TGTGCCAGCAGCGTAGAGGGAGAGGGTGGCCACGAGCAGTACTTC.

The chain uses TRBV4-1 and TRBJ2-1; D ambiguous. V dropped 3 bases and J dropped 9 bases, with 15 bases sitting between them. The CDR3 is 14 amino acids. Germline V gene lookup returns CDR1 MGHRA and CDR2 YSYEKL. CDR3 amino acids: CASSQSLSPGEQFF. DNA for the CDR3: TGCGCCAGCAGCCAGAGCCTATCCCCGGGTGAGCAGTTCTTC.

This clone has only one observation. J is TRBJ1-2 and V is TRBV25-1; the match to TRBD1 covers 7 bases. Germline V gene data show CDR1 as MGHDK and CDR2 as SYGVNS. The CDR3 covers 16 residues. With V trimmed by 6 bases and J by 4 bases, 14 bases remained unmatched. CDR3: CASRGEGQGGPYGYTF. The CDR3 DNA reads TGTGCCAGCAGAGGGGAAGGGCAGGGGGGTCCCTATGGCTACACCTTC.

The V and J genes are TRBV2 and TRBJ1-2; tentatively, D is TRBD1 (6 bases). With 5 bases removed from V and 6 bases from J, the gap between germline ends came to 13 bases. Looked up from germline, CDR1 is SNHLY and CDR2 is FYNNEI. The CDR3 is made up of 13 amino acids. This CDR3 is CASSTQGLNGYTF. CDR3 nucleotides: TGTGCCAGCAGTACACAGGGATTGAATGGCTACACCTTC.

This chain connects TRBV12-3 or TRBV12-4 to TRBJ2-1; possibly TRBD2 for D (5 bases). V lost 3 bases, J lost 10 bases, and 7 bases lay in between. CDR3 length equals 11 residues. The CDR3 bases are TGTGCCAGCAGTTTCCTAGCAGAGCAGTTCTTC. As protein: CASSFLAEQFF.

CDR3: CTSSQCPTSGRASGELFF. The CDR3 nucleotides read TGCACCAGCAGCCAATGCCCGACTAGCGGGAGGGCTTCCGGGGAGCTGTTTTTT. The chain links TRBV1 to TRBJ2-2; TRBD2 is the table's D call and was not checked against the DNA. TRBV1 is given as a pseudogene. The CDR3 extends over 18 amino acids.

The genes are TRBV5-4 and TRBJ2-7; the match to TRBD2 covers 9 bases. There are 15 residues in the CDR3. Germline trimming cut 4 bases from V and 0 bases from J; bases unmatched to any gene: 5. Germline CDR1 reads SGHNT; CDR2 reads YYREEE (reference sequence). Here the CDR3 reads CASSRLAETSYEQYF. In DNA, the CDR3 is TGTGCCAGCAGCCGACTAGCGGAAACCTCCTACGAGCAGTACTTC.

The chain couples TRBV5-1 to TRBJ2-7; 7 bases match TRBD2. This CDR3 has 15 residues. Germline V gives CDR1 SGHRS, CDR2 YFSETQ. V shed 4 bases, J shed 2 bases, and the junction held 9 bases outside the gene matches. CDR3 DNA sequence: TGCGCCAGCAGCGATCAAGGACTAGGTCCCTACGAGCAGTACTTC. Amino acids: CASSDQGLGPYEQYF.